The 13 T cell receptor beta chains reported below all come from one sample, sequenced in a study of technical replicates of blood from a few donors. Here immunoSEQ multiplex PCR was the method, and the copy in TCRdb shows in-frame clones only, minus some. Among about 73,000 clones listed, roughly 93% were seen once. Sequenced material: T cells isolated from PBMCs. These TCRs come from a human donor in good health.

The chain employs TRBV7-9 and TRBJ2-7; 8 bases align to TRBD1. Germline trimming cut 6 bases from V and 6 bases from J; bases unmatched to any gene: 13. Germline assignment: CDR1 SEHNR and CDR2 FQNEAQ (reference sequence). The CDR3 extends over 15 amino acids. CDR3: CASSPLDRGGPEQYF. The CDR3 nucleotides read TGTGCCAGCAGTCCCCTAGACAGGGGTGGCCCCGAGCAGTACTTC.

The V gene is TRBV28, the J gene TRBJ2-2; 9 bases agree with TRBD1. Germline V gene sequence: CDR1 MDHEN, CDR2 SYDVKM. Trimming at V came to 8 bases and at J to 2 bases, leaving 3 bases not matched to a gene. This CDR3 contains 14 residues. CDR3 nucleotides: TGTGCCAGCTGGACAGGGGACAACACCGGGGAGCTGTTTTTT. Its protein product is CASWTGDNTGELFF. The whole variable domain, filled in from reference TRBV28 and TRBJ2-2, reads DVKVTQSSRYLVKRTGEKVFLECVQDMDHENMFWYRQDPGLGLRLIYFSYDVKMKEKGDIPEGYSVSREKKERFSLILESASTNQTSMYLCASWTGDNTGELFFGEGSRLTVL.

The CDR3 DNA is TGTGCCTGGGGTACCGGGACTGACCTATTTCCACCCCTCCACTTT. Translation: CAWGTGTDLFPPLHF. The chain has TRBV30 and TRBJ1-6, with a possible D match to TRBD1 (5 bases). CDR3 size: 15 residues. Looked up from germline, CDR1 is GTSNPN and CDR2 is SVGIG (reference sequence). Trimming removed 5 bases at V and 11 bases at J, with 22 bases between.

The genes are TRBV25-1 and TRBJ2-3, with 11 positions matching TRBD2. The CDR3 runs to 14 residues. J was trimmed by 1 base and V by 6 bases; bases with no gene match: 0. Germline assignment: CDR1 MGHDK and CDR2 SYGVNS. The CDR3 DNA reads TGTGCCAGCAGACTAGCGGGGGGCACAGATACGCAGTATTTT. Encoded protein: CASRLAGGTDTQYF.

The CDR3 spells CASMGQGSGGYTF. The DNA for the CDR3 is TGTGCCAGTATGGGACAGGGAAGCGGTGGCTACACCTTC. This chain links TRBV19 with TRBJ1-2; 9 bases are a match to TRBD1. In germline, CDR1 is LNHDA, CDR2 SQIVND (reference sequence). The CDR3 is made up of 13 amino acids. V lost 7 bases, J lost 7 bases, and 7 bases stayed unmatched.

The CDR3 region is CASSLAARSSYNEQFF. The CDR3 bases are TGTGCCAGCAGCCTCGCTGCGAGGAGCTCCTACAATGAGCAGTTCTTC. The chain employs TRBV7-3 and TRBJ2-1; D remains unclear. The CDR3 extends over 16 amino acids. Germline CDR1 SGHTA, CDR2 FQGTGA. V was shortened by 5 bases and J by 0 bases, with 14 bases between the two germline ends.

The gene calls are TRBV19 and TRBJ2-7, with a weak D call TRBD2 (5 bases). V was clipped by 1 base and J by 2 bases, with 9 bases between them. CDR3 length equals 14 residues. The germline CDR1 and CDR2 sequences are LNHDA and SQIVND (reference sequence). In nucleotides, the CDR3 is TGTGCCAGTAGTATAGTCGGGGTACCCTACGAGCAGTACTTC. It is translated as CASSIVGVPYEQYF. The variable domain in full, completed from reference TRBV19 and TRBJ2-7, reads DGGITQSPKYLFRKEGQNVTLSCEQNLNHDAMYWYRQDPGQGLRLIYYSQIVNDFQKGDIAEGYSVSREKKESFPLTVTSAQKNPTAFYLCASSIVGVPYEQYFGPGTRLTVT.

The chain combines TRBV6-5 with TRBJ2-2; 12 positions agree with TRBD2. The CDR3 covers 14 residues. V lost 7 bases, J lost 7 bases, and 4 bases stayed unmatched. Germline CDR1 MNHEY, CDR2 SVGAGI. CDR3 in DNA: TGTGCCAGCACCCTAGCGGGGGGGGTCGGGGAGCTGTTTTTT. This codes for CASTLAGGVGELFF.

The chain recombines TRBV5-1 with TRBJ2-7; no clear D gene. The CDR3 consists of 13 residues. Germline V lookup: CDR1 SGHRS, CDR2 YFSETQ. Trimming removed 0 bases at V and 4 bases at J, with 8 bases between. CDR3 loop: CASSLATRYEQYF. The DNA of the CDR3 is TGCGCCAGCAGCTTGGCGACACGGTACGAGCAGTACTTC.

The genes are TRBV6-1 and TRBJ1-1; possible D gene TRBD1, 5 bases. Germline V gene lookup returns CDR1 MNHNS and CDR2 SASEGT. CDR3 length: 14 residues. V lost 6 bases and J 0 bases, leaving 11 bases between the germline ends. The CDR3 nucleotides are TGTGCCAGCAGGGGGCTGGGCATGAACACTGAAGCTTTCTTT. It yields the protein CASRGLGMNTEAFF.

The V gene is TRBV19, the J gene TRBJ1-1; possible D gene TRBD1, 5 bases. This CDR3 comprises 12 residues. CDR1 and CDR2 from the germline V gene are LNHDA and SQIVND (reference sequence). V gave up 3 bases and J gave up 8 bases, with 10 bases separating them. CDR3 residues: CASSMWGSEAFF. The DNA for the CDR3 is TGTGCCAGTAGTATGTGGGGCAGCGAAGCTTTCTTT.

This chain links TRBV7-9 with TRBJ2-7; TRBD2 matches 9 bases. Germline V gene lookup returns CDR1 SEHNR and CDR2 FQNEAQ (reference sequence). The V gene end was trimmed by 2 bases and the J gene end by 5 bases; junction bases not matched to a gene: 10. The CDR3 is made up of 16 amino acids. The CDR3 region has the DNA TGTGCCAGCAGCTTAAGGGCGACTAGCGGTCCTAACGAGCAGTACTTC. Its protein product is CASSLRATSGPNEQYF.

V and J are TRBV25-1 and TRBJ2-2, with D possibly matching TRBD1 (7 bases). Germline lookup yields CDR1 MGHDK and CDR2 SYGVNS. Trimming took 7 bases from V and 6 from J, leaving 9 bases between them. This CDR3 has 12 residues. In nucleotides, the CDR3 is TGTGCCAGCACCAGGGGGGCCGGGGAGCTGTTTTTT. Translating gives CASTRGAGELFF.